This passage covers 26 T cell receptor beta chains from one sample sequenced in a study of blood T cell repertoires in COVID-19. The data were produced by immunoSEQ multiplex PCR, yet TCRdb's version contains in-frame clones alone and is incomplete. The table lists around 250,000 clones, about four fifths of them singletons. Sequenced sample: peripheral blood. These TCRs come from a woman younger than 30 with acute or convalescent COVID-19.

The CDR3 nucleotides read TGTGCCTGGAGTGTACTTGAGGGCACCGGGGAGCTGTTTTTT. Protein sequence: CAWSVLEGTGELFF. The chain has TRBV30 and TRBJ2-2; tentative D call: TRBD2 (5 bases). Germline CDR1 and CDR2: GTSNPN and SVGIG (reference sequence). The CDR3 runs 14 residues. V lost 0 bases to trimming and J lost 4 bases, with 9 bases between them. The full variable domain, with the rest looked up from reference TRBV30 and TRBJ2-2, is SQTIHQWPATLVQPVGSPLSLECTVEGTSNPNLYWYRQAAGRGLQLLFYSVGIGQISSEVPQNLSASRPQDRQFILSSKKLLLSDSGFYLCAWSVLEGTGELFFGEGSRLTVL.

The chain couples TRBV18 to TRBJ2-1; 8 bases map to TRBD1. With V trimmed by 0 bases and J by 9 bases, 7 bases remained unmatched. Germline V CDR1 and CDR2: KGHSH, LQKENI. This CDR3 has 15 residues. The CDR3 coding sequence is TGTGCCAGCTCACCACCGGACAGGGTAGGGGGTGAGCAGTTCTTC. Its translation: CASSPPDRVGGEQFF.

The chain uses TRBV5-1 and TRBJ2-5; 12 positions match TRBD2. This CDR3 has 15 residues. Germline V gene lookup returns CDR1 SGHRS and CDR2 YFSETQ. Trimming cost V 4 bases and J 4 bases; bases outside gene matches: 5. CDR3 region: CASSDPGLAGETQYF. CDR3 DNA sequence: TGCGCCAGCAGCGACCCGGGACTAGCGGGAGAGACCCAGTACTTC.

This clone has only a few counts. This chain links TRBV29-1 with TRBJ1-2; no clear D. CDR1 and CDR2 (germline): SQVTM, ANQGSEA. This CDR3 has 11 amino acids. V lost 7 bases and J 4 bases, leaving 10 bases between the germline ends. The CDR3, as DNA: TGCAGCGGCGGGGAATCCTATGGCTACACCTTC. This translates into CSGGESYGYTF.

The chain couples TRBV7-6 to TRBJ1-5; no clear D. The CDR3 consists of 13 residues. Trimming left V 6 bases short and J 5 bases short, with 11 bases between. Germline CDR1 and CDR2: SGHVS and FNYEAQ. CDR3 residues: CASSLRRDQPQHF. CDR3 in DNA: TGTGCCAGCAGTTTAAGACGGGATCAGCCCCAGCATTTT.

This clone was picked up one time. The chain couples TRBV11-2 to TRBJ1-6; 9 nucleotides agree with TRBD1. Per germline, CDR1 SGHAT and CDR2 FQNNGV. Trimming removed 5 bases from V and 0 bases from J; junction bases left unmatched: 8. This CDR3 is 18 amino acids long. The CDR3 region has the DNA TGTGCCAGCAGCACTTACAGGGGGCGAAGCTCCTATAATTCACCCCTCCACTTT. Its protein is CASSTYRGRSSYNSPLHF.

The chain joins TRBV29-1 to TRBJ1-1, with TRBD1 as a possible D gene (6 bases). V gave up 4 bases and J gave up 2 bases, with 11 bases separating them. This CDR3 has 13 residues. From germline, CDR1 is SQVTM and CDR2 ANQGSEA. For the CDR3, the DNA is TGCAGCGTTGTGGGGACACAAAACACTGAAGCTTTCTTT. Amino acids: CSVVGTQNTEAFF.

The chain couples TRBV7-6 to TRBJ1-3, with 10 bases lining up with TRBD1. This CDR3 spans 15 amino acids. Germline CDR1 is SGHVS and CDR2 is FNYEAQ. Losses at the gene ends were 4 bases for V and 6 bases for J; bases not matched to a gene: 6. The CDR3 here is CASSSRQGAQNTIYF. The CDR3 bases are TGTGCCAGCAGCTCGAGACAGGGGGCTCAAAACACCATATATTTT.

The V and J genes are TRBV19 and TRBJ1-3; the D gene is possibly TRBD1 (6 bases). The CDR3 spans 14 residues. Per germline, CDR1 LNHDA and CDR2 SQIVND (reference sequence). V lost 3 bases to trimming and J lost 4 bases, with 10 bases between them. CDR3 sequence (DNA): TGTGCCAGTAGTATCAGGACAGTCGGAAACACCATATATTTT. This translates into CASSIRTVGNTIYF.

The V call is TRBV5-5, the J call TRBJ2-2, with a possible D match to TRBD1 (6 bases). V shed 5 bases and J shed 1 base, with 12 bases lying between them. CDR3 length: 15 amino acids. Looked up from germline, CDR1 is SGHKS and CDR2 is YYEKEE (reference sequence). CDR3 region: CASSEGQQNTGELFF. As DNA, the CDR3 is TGTGCCAGCAGTGAGGGACAACAGAACACCGGGGAGCTGTTTTTT.

The rearrangement uses TRBV5-1 and TRBJ1-2, with 7 bases identical to TRBD1. This CDR3 is built from 14 residues. V shed 3 bases, J shed 0 bases, and the junction held 2 bases outside the gene matches. Germline V gene lookup returns CDR1 SGHRS and CDR2 YFSETQ. The CDR3 coding sequence is TGCGCCAGCAGCTCGGGACAGACTAACTATGGCTACACCTTC. Protein product: CASSSGQTNYGYTF.

V is TRBV6-6 and J is TRBJ2-7; TRBD2 aligns across 8 bases. Germline CDR1 and CDR2: MNHNY and SVGAGI (reference sequence). This CDR3 has 15 amino acids. V lost 6 bases to trimming and J lost 7 bases; unmatched junction nucleotides: 14. The CDR3 bases are TGTGCCAGCAGCGACCCGGGAGGGGGTGTATGGGAGCAGTACTTC. Translated, it gives CASSDPGGGVWEQYF.

This chain joins TRBV25-1 and TRBJ2-7; weak D call: TRBD1 (5 bases). The CDR3 covers 12 residues. Trimming took 5 bases from V and 7 from J, leaving 12 bases between them. In germline, CDR1 is MGHDK, CDR2 SYGVNS. The CDR3 protein is CASSRQGREQYF. CDR3 sequence (DNA): TGTGCCAGCAGTCGGCAGGGCAGAGAGCAGTACTTC.

The chain uses TRBV6-5 and TRBJ1-6, with a tentative D call TRBD1 (5 bases). Per the germline V gene, CDR1 is MNHEY and CDR2 is SVGAGI. With 7 bases removed from V and 9 bases from J, the gap between germline ends came to 16 bases. The CDR3 consists of 14 residues. In DNA, the CDR3 is TGTGCCAGCACCCCGACGGGGGGAGGTTCACCCCTCCACTTT. It yields the protein CASTPTGGGSPLHF.

The chain couples TRBV5-4 to TRBJ2-7; weak D call: TRBD2 (6 bases). Germline V gene data show CDR1 as SGHNT and CDR2 as YYREEE (reference sequence). The CDR3 covers 16 residues. V was clipped by 4 bases and J by 6 bases, with 23 bases between them. The CDR3, as DNA: TGTGCCAGCAGCCTTGGCGGGACGGGACCCATCCTCGAGCAGTACTTC. It specifies CASSLGGTGPILEQYF.

The V call is TRBV7-9, the J call TRBJ2-7, with 7 positions matching TRBD1. CDR1 and CDR2 (germline): SEHNR, FQNEAQ (reference sequence). The CDR3 has 14 amino acids. The junction had 6 bases not matched to a gene; V was cut back by 3 bases and J by 4 bases. CDR3 in DNA: TGTGCCAGCAGCTTGCGACAGGGTCCATACGAGCAGTACTTC. Translating gives CASSLRQGPYEQYF.

This chain uses TRBV14 with TRBJ2-1, with D possibly being TRBD2 (6 bases). Trimming shortened V by 4 bases and J by 2 bases, and 15 bases separated the two germline ends. CDR1 and CDR2 (germline): SGHDN, FVKESK. The CDR3 extends over 16 amino acids. The CDR3: CASSPLGGGPYNEQFF. CDR3 bases: TGTGCCAGCAGCCCCCTGGGGGGAGGCCCCTACAATGAGCAGTTCTTC.

This sequence joins TRBV3-1 (or the pseudogene TRBV3-2) and TRBJ1-1; tentative D call: TRBD1 (5 bases). The germline CDR1 and CDR2 sequences are LGHDT and YNNKEL (reference sequence). This CDR3 contains 13 residues. The V and J ends lost 1 base and 9 bases respectively, with 12 bases between them. The CDR3 spells CASSQGGGTKAFF. The CDR3 DNA reads as TGTGCCAGCAGCCAAGGGGGCGGGACTAAAGCTTTCTTT.

The rearrangement uses TRBV15 and TRBJ1-1; 11 bases align to TRBD1. Germline V gene sequence: CDR1 LNHNV, CDR2 YYDKDF (reference sequence). This CDR3 contains 17 residues. V trimming: 2 bases; J trimming: 6 bases; junction bases outside the gene matches: 11. The CDR3: CATSRKRTGGSLAEAFF. As DNA, the CDR3 is TGTGCCACCAGCAGAAAAAGGACAGGGGGCTCGTTAGCTGAAGCTTTCTTT.

This chain links TRBV4-2 with TRBJ1-3, with 7 nucleotides matching TRBD1. This CDR3 has 16 amino acids. Germline V gene data show CDR1 as LGHNA and CDR2 as YNFKEQ. V gave up 1 base and J gave up 2 bases; unmatched junction bases: 5. The CDR3 bases are TGTGCCAGCAGCCAAGGACAGGGCCTCGCTGGAAACACCATATATTTT. Translating gives CASSQGQGLAGNTIYF.

Comment on this clone: Its ends do not fully match the called genes, so a read error is possible. The gene calls are TRBV7-2 and TRBJ1-1; weak D call: TRBD1 (6 bases). CDR1 and CDR2 from the germline V gene are SGHTA and FQGNSA. The CDR3 has 13 residues. The CDR3 loop reads CASSSDRRTVAFF. The CDR3 nucleotides are TGTGCCAGCAGCTCAGACAGGAGGACTGTAGCTTTCTTT.

The chain couples TRBV27 to TRBJ2-7; 8 bases agree with TRBD1. CDR1 is MNHEY and CDR2 is SMNVEV in the germline V gene (reference sequence). The CDR3 has 15 amino acids. Unmatched junction bases numbered 5, after V lost 2 bases and J lost 2 bases. The CDR3 sequence: CASSLGHRGTYEQYF. The CDR3 DNA follows: TGTGCCAGCAGTTTAGGTCACAGGGGGACCTACGAGCAGTACTTC.

This rearrangement joins TRBV10-3 to TRBJ1-5; D gene uncertain. With 11 bases removed from V and 0 bases from J, the gap between germline ends came to 17 bases. This CDR3 has 15 residues. CDR1 ENHRY and CDR2 SYGVKD come from the germline V gene. This CDR3 reads CACAEIETSNQPQHF. In nucleotides, the CDR3 is TGTGCCTGTGCGGAAATTGAAACTAGCAATCAGCCCCAGCATTTT.

The chain links TRBV4-1 to TRBJ2-5, with 14 bases matching TRBD2. CDR3 length equals 17 residues. V trimming: 0 bases; J trimming: 5 bases; junction bases outside the gene matches: 5. CDR1 is MGHRA and CDR2 is YSYEKL in the germline V gene. The CDR3 DNA reads as TGCGCCAGCAGCCAAGATGGACGACTAGCGGGAGGGGAGACCCAGTACTTC. Its translation: CASSQDGRLAGGETQYF.

This chain uses TRBV27 with TRBJ2-2, with no clear D. In germline, CDR1 is MNHEY, CDR2 SMNVEV (reference sequence). The CDR3 spans 15 residues. V was trimmed by 5 bases and J by 6 bases, leaving 16 bases between them. The CDR3: CASSPVTRPPGELFF. CDR3 coding DNA: TGTGCCAGCAGTCCAGTGACAAGACCACCCGGGGAGCTGTTTTTT.

The V call is TRBV28, the J call TRBJ1-2; D might be TRBD1 (6 bases). The CDR3 runs 14 residues. V was shortened by 2 bases and J by 8 bases, with 15 bases between the two germline ends. CDR1 and CDR2 (germline): MDHEN, SYDVKM. The DNA of the CDR3 is TGTGCCAGCAGTTTACGTCTCAGGGGCCACGGCTACACCTTC. Translated, it gives CASSLRLRGHGYTF.